The entry that follows covers one T cell receptor (beta chain) sequence. The antigen remains undetermined. This entry is derived from a study of fetal regulatory T cell absence and autoimmunity. Repertoires were generated with immunoSEQ multiplex PCR, while TCRdb's copy carries only in-frame clones and drops some. The sample consists of around 45,000 clones, about 86% of them appearing once. J gave up 2 bases and V 6 bases, and 3 bases lay outside the gene matches. Germline CDR1 reads MNHEY; CDR2 reads SVGAGI. The CDR3 has 14 residues. Overall study findings and caveats: Some top pancreas TCR clones were over 80-fold enriched versus cord blood. Pancreas and cord blood did not differ much in TRB family usage.

J is TRBJ2-1 and V is TRBV6-5, with 8 bases aligning to TRBD2. This clonotype was sampled from a newborn boy with IPEX syndrome. Sequences were obtained from cord blood. The DNA of the CDR3 is TGTGCCAGCAGGGTAGCGGGGCCCTACAATGAGCAGTTCTTC. It specifies CASRVAGPYNEQFF.